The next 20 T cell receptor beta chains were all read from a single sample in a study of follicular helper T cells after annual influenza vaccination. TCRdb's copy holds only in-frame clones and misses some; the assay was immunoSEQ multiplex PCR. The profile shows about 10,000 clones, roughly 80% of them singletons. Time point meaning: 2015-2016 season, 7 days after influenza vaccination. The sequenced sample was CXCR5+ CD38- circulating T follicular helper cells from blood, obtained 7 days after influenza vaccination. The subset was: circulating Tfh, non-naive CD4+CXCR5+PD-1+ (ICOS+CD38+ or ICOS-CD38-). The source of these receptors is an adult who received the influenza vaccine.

The CDR3 nucleotides are TGTGCCATCAGGGGGGGGGCAGAGAACACTGAAGCTTTCTTT. This encodes CAIRGGAENTEAFF. The gene calls are TRBV6-5 and TRBJ1-1, with TRBD1 identical over 7 bases. The CDR3 contains 14 residues. The junction had 9 bases not matched to a gene; V was cut back by 10 bases and J by 1 base. CDR1 and CDR2 (germline): MNHEY, SVGAGI.

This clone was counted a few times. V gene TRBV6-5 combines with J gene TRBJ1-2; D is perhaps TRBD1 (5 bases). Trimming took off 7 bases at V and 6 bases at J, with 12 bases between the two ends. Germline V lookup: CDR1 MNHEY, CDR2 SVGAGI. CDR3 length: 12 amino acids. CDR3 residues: CASTGDGDGYTF. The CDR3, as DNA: TGTGCCAGCACGGGGGACGGGGATGGCTACACCTTC.

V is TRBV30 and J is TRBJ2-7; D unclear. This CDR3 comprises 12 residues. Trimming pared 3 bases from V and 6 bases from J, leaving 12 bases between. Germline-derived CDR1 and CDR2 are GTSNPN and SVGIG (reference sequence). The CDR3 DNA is TGTGCCTGGAGCGGCCTACTGTCCGAGCAGTACTTC. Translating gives CAWSGLLSEQYF.

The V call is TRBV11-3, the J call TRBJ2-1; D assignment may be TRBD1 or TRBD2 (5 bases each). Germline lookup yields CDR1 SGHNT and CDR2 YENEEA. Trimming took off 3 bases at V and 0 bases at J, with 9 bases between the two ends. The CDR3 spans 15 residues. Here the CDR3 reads CASSFKGSSYNEQFF. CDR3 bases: TGTGCCAGCAGCTTCAAGGGGAGCTCCTACAATGAGCAGTTCTTC.

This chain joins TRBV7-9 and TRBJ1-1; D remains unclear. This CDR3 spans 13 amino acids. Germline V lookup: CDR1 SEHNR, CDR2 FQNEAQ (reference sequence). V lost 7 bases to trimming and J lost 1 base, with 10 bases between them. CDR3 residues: CASTLYENTEAFF. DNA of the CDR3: TGTGCCAGCACCCTTTATGAGAACACTGAAGCTTTCTTT.

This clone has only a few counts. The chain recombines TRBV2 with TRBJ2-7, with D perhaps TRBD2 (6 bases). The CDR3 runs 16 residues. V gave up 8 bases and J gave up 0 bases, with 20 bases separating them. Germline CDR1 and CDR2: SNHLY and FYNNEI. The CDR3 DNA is TGTGCCAGCCGCCCAACCGGACGGGGGAGCTCCTACGAGCAGTACTTC. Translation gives CASRPTGRGSSYEQYF.

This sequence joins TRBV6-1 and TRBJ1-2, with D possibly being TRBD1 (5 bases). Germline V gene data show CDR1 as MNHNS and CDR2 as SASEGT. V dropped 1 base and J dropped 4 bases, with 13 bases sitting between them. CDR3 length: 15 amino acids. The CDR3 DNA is TGTGCCAGCAGTGAAGGAGGAGGGGTAGGCTATGGCTACACCTTC. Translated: CASSEGGGVGYGYTF.

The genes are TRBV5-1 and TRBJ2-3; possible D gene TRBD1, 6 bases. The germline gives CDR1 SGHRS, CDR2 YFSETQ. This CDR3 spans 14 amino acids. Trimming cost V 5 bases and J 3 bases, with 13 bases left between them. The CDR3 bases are TGCGCCAGCAGTGGGGGCCAGGAGACAGATACGCAGTATTTT. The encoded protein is CASSGGQETDTQYF.

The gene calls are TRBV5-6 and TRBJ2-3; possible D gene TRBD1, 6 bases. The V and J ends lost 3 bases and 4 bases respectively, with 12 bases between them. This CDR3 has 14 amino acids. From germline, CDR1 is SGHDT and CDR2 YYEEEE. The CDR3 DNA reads TGTGCCAGCAGCTCCGGACAGAGGGCAGATACGCAGTATTTT. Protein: CASSSGQRADTQYF.

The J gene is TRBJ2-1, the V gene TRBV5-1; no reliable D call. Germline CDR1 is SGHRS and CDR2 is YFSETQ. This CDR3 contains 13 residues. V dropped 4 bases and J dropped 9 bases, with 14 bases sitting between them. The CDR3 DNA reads TGCGCCAGCAGCACCCTCGACTGGAGTGAGCAGTTCTTC. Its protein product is CASSTLDWSEQFF.

DNA of the CDR3: TGTGCCAGCAGTAATTACGATGCAGGGATTCTGACTGAAGCTTTCTTT. It encodes CASSNYDAGILTEAFF. The gene calls are TRBV6-6 and TRBJ1-1, with a weak D call TRBD1 (5 bases). The CDR3 covers 16 residues. Trimming removed 5 bases from V and 5 bases from J, with 21 bases in between. Germline V CDR1 and CDR2: MNHNY, SVGAGI (reference sequence).

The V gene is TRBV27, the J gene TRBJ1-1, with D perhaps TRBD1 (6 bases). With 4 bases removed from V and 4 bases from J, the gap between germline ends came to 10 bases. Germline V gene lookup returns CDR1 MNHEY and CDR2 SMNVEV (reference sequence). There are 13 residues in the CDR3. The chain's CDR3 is CASSYRVGTEAFF. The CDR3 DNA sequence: TGTGCCAGCAGTTACAGGGTTGGCACTGAAGCTTTCTTT.

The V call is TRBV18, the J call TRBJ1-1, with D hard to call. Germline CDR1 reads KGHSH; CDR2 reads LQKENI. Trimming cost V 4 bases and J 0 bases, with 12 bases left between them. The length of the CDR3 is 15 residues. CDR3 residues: CASSLTQNMNTEAFF. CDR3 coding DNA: TGTGCCAGCTCACTTACACAGAACATGAACACTGAAGCTTTCTTT.

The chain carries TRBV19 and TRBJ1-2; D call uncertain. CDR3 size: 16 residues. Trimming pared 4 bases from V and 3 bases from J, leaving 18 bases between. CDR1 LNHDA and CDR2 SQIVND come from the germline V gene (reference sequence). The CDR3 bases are TGTGCCAGTAGTACCCCCGGACTGGGTTTACACTATGGCTACACCTTC. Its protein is CASSTPGLGLHYGYTF. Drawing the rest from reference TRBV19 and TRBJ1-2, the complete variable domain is DGGITQSPKYLFRKEGQNVTLSCEQNLNHDAMYWYRQDPGQGLRLIYYSQIVNDFQKGDIAEGYSVSREKKESFPLTVTSAQKNPTAFYLCASSTPGLGLHYGYTFGSGTRLTVV.

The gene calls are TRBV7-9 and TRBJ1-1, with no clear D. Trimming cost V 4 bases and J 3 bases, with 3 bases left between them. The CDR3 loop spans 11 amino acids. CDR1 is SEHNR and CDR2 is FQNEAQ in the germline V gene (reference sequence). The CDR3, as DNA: TGTGCCAGCAGCTCGGACACTGAAGCTTTCTTT. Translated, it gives CASSSDTEAFF.

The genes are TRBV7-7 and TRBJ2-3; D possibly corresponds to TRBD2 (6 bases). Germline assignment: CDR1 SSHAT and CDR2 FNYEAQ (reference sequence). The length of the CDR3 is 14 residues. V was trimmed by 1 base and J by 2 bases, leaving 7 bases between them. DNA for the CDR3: TGTGCCAGCAGCTTAGGGGACTTCACAGATACGCAGTATTTT. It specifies CASSLGDFTDTQYF.

CDR3: CASETGQNSPLHF. The CDR3 DNA reads TGTGCCAGCGAAACAGGCCAGAATTCACCCCTCCACTTT. The chain links TRBV2 to TRBJ1-6; D perhaps matches TRBD1 (5 bases). CDR3 length: 13 residues. V shed 8 bases and J shed 7 bases, with 12 bases lying between them. CDR1 and CDR2 (germline): SNHLY, FYNNEI.

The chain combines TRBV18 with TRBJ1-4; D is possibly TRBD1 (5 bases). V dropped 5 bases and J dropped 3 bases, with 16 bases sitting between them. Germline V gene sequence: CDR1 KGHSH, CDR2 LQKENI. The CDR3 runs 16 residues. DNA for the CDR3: TGTGCCAGCTCATTGGACCGAGGGGACCCTAATGAAAAACTGTTTTTT. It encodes CASSLDRGDPNEKLFF.

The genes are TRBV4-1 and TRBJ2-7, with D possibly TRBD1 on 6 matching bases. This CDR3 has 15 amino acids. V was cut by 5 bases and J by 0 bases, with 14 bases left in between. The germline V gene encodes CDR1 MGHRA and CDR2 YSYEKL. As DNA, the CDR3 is TGCGCCAGCAGCGCTGGACAGAAAAGCTCCTACGAGCAGTACTTC. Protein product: CASSAGQKSSYEQYF.

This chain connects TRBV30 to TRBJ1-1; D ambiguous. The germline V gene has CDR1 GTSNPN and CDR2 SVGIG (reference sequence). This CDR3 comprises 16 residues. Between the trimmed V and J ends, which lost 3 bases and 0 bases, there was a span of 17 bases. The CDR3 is CAWRQLSGQMNTEAFF. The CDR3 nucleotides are TGTGCCTGGAGGCAACTCAGCGGGCAGATGAACACTGAAGCTTTCTTT. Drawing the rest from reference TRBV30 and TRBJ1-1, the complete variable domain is SQTIHQWPATLVQPVGSPLSLECTVEGTSNPNLYWYRQAAGRGLQLLFYSVGIGQISSEVPQNLSASRPQDRQFILSSKKLLLSDSGFYLCAWRQLSGQMNTEAFFGQGTRLTVV.